Included here is one T cell receptor beta chain sequence, with context. TCRdb keeps only in-frame clones here, not all; method: immunoSEQ multiplex PCR. The data show fewer than 350,000 clones, with approximately 88% seen just once and 1.6% held by the top ten. The germline V gene encodes CDR1 SGHAT and CDR2 FQNNGV. The CDR3 contains 13 residues. Germline trimming cut 0 bases from V and 9 bases from J; bases unmatched to any gene: 3. These data originate in a study of blood T cell repertoires in COVID-19. Study-wide background: Donors in the United States, Italy and Spain gave samples during acute or convalescent COVID-19. Sources were T cells, B-cell-depleted T cells, or PBMCs; the material itself was cDNA or gDNA.

Sequencing was done on a sample of peripheral blood. The receptor's source is a woman aged 30 to 39 with COVID-19, enrolled during active disease. The V and J genes are TRBV11-2 and TRBJ1-1; 8 bases are shared with TRBD1. The CDR3 loop reads CASSLDRTGKAFF. CDR3 in DNA: TGTGCCAGCAGCTTAGATAGGACAGGGAAAGCTTTCTTT.